The 14 T cell receptor beta chains reported below all come from one sample, sequenced in a study of technical replicates of blood from several donors. The data were produced by immunoSEQ multiplex PCR, yet TCRdb's version contains in-frame clones alone and is incomplete. The sample holds some 56,000 clones, about 96% seen once. Sequencing was done on a sample of PBMCs. These receptors were collected from a human donor in good health. Some clones in this sample may be carry-over from other donors' samples.

The gene calls are TRBV5-6 and TRBJ1-6; D may be TRBD1 (5 bases). V was clipped by 1 base and J by 9 bases, with 14 bases between them. CDR1 is SGHDT, CDR2 YYEEEE, per germline. The CDR3 has 15 residues. The CDR3, as DNA: TGTGCCAGCAGCTTGTGGGTCAGGGAAGGTTCACCCCTCCACTTT. This codes for CASSLWVREGSPLHF.

The V call is TRBV4-2, the J call TRBJ2-1; 11 bases fit TRBD2. V shed 4 bases, J shed 6 bases, and the junction held 5 bases outside the gene matches. Per the germline V gene, CDR1 is LGHNA and CDR2 is YNFKEQ. This CDR3 region has 15 residues. CDR3 coding DNA: TGTGCCAGCAGCCCCCATGGGACTAGCGGCAATGAGCAGTTCTTC. Its protein is CASSPHGTSGNEQFF.

The chain joins TRBV7-9 to TRBJ1-1; the D gene is possibly TRBD1 (5 bases). This CDR3 spans 14 amino acids. Germline V gene data show CDR1 as SEHNR and CDR2 as FQNEAQ (reference sequence). The V end was cut by 7 bases, the J end by 0 bases, with 12 bases between. The CDR3 sequence: CASTYTGMNTEAFF. The CDR3 DNA reads as TGTGCCAGCACCTACACAGGTATGAACACTGAAGCTTTCTTT.

This clone was counted once. J is TRBJ2-1 and V is TRBV2, with TRBD2 as a possible D gene (6 bases). V shed 5 bases and J shed 1 base, with 15 bases lying between them. Germline V CDR1 and CDR2: SNHLY, FYNNEI. The CDR3 has 16 residues. CDR3 DNA: TGTGCCAGCAGTCCACCCCCGGGGGTTTCCTACAATGAGCAGTTCTTC. Protein sequence: CASSPPPGVSYNEQFF.

The V call is TRBV4-3, the J call TRBJ2-1, with 7 positions matching TRBD2. Trimming at V came to 0 bases and at J to 7 bases, leaving 6 bases not matched to a gene. The CDR3 extends over 15 amino acids. Germline V gene sequence: CDR1 LGHNA, CDR2 YSLEER. The CDR3 loop reads CASSQDREAQNEQFF. Here the CDR3 DNA reads TGCGCCAGCAGCCAAGATCGGGAGGCCCAGAATGAGCAGTTCTTC.

The chain uses TRBV11-1 and TRBJ1-1; D possibly corresponds to TRBD1 (6 bases). V lost 5 bases and J 1 base, leaving 11 bases between the germline ends. Per the germline V gene, CDR1 is SGHAT and CDR2 is FQDESV (reference sequence). This CDR3 has 14 residues. Here the CDR3 reads CASSRDNRNTEAFF. Here the CDR3 DNA reads TGTGCCAGCAGCCGGGACAACCGGAACACTGAAGCTTTCTTT.

This clone was counted a single time. The rearrangement joins TRBV7-2 to TRBJ2-1, with 11 positions matching TRBD2. With 1 base clipped from V and 7 bases from J, the junction kept 9 bases outside the gene matches. Per the germline V gene, CDR1 is SGHTA and CDR2 is FQGNSA. The length of the CDR3 is 17 residues. This CDR3 is CASSLVGSGGARNEQFF. The CDR3, as DNA: TGTGCCAGCAGCTTAGTGGGTAGCGGGGGGGCTAGAAATGAGCAGTTCTTC.

This clone was observed a single time. The J gene is TRBJ2-5, the V gene TRBV5-1; TRBD2 agrees at 8 bases. In germline, CDR1 is SGHRS, CDR2 YFSETQ. V shed 4 bases, J shed 2 bases, and the junction held 4 bases outside the gene matches. The CDR3 totals 14 residues. The CDR3 is CASSAAGVQETQYF. Written as DNA, the CDR3 is TGCGCCAGCAGCGCAGCGGGGGTTCAAGAGACCCAGTACTTC.

The rearrangement uses TRBV9 and TRBJ2-3; the match to TRBD2 covers 7 bases. Trimming cost V 4 bases and J 1 base; bases outside gene matches: 15. The CDR3 runs 18 residues. Germline lookup yields CDR1 SGDLS and CDR2 YYNGEE. CDR3 loop: CASSPRPRTTSGTDTQYF. CDR3 DNA sequence: TGTGCCAGCAGCCCGCGACCCCGGACCACTAGCGGCACAGATACGCAGTATTTT.

The rearrangement uses TRBV4-2 and TRBJ1-2, with a weak D call TRBD1 (5 bases). Germline loops: CDR1 LGHNA, CDR2 YNFKEQ. With 0 bases removed from V and 4 bases from J, the gap between germline ends came to 12 bases. The CDR3 sequence is 15 residues long. The DNA of the CDR3 is TGTGCCAGCAGCCAAGATTATGGGGGAGGCTATGGCTACACCTTC. Protein sequence: CASSQDYGGGYGYTF.

The chain combines TRBV7-2 with TRBJ2-1, with D tentatively TRBD2 (6 bases). CDR3 size: 16 residues. From germline, CDR1 is SGHTA and CDR2 FQGNSA. The V end was cut by 1 base, the J end by 4 bases, with 14 bases between. In DNA form, the CDR3 reads TGTGCCAGCAGCTTAGTTCGGGCGGGGCCGTACAATGAGCAGTTCTTC. This translates into CASSLVRAGPYNEQFF.

The gene calls are TRBV5-4 and TRBJ2-5; 7 bases are a match to TRBD2. Germline V gives CDR1 SGHNT, CDR2 YYREEE (reference sequence). The CDR3 consists of 14 residues. V was clipped by 4 bases and J by 4 bases; unmatched bases: 7. CDR3 coding DNA: TGTGCCAGCAGCACGCGGGAGATCCCAGAGACCCAGTACTTC. This translates into CASSTREIPETQYF. Filled out from reference TRBV5-4 and TRBJ2-5, the complete variable domain reads ETGVTQSPTHLIKTRGQQVTLRCSSQSGHNTVSWYQQALGQGPQFIFQYYREEENGRGNFPPRFSGLQFPNYSSELNVNALELDDSALYLCASSTREIPETQYFGPGTRLLVL.

V is TRBV7-2 and J is TRBJ2-1; 9 bases agree with TRBD2. The CDR3 sequence is 14 residues long. V lost 5 bases and J lost 7; bases outside the gene matches: 6. Germline V gene data show CDR1 as SGHTA and CDR2 as FQGNSA. DNA of the CDR3: TGTGCCAGCAGCCCAGGACTAGCGAGTAATGAGCAGTTCTTC. Amino acid sequence: CASSPGLASNEQFF.

The rearrangement links TRBV7-6 to TRBJ2-1; 9 bases fit TRBD2. With V trimmed by 3 bases and J by 0 bases, 3 bases remained unmatched. The CDR3 is 16 amino acids. Germline CDR1 is SGHVS and CDR2 is FNYEAQ. In DNA, the CDR3 is TGTGCCAGCAGCTTGACTAGCGGTCGCTCCTACAATGAGCAGTTCTTC. Residues: CASSLTSGRSYNEQFF.